These 27 T cell receptor beta chains were all obtained from the same sample, sequenced in a study of shared clonotypes between healthy human individuals (dated by TCRdb to 2018 to 2021). CD8 naive samples were obtained by positive selection for CCR7 among CD45RO-negative cells, yielding a CD45RA+CCR7+ population from which TemRA cells were excluded. The protocol used for the library was the immunoSEQ multiplex PCR assay. TCRdb carries this immuneACCESS record with in-frame sequences only. Its versions omit some clonotypes, under half of them owing to an unresolved V gene in the studies checked, with the rest unexplained. The sample table holds 660,000 or so clones, of which around 96% were seen once. Together, the top ten hold about 0.12% of the sample. Sample: naive CD8+ T cells sorted from blood. In the paper's terms, the cell subset or site label means: CD45RA+CCR7+. Source of these receptors: a woman aged 25-40 years in good health.

V usage is TRBV21-1 and J usage is TRBJ2-7. TRBV21-1 is a known pseudogene. CDR3 size: 14 residues. CDR3 protein: CAGSPWRRTSEQYF. CDR3 bases: TGTGCCGGCAGCCCTTGGCGGCGGACCTCCGAGCAGTACTTC.

V and J are TRBV7-9 and TRBJ2-1; the D is unclear. This CDR3 is built from 10 residues. The germline CDR1 and CDR2 sequences are SEHNR and FQNEAQ (reference sequence). Trimming left V 1 base short and J 11 bases short, with 3 bases between. CDR3 sequence (DNA): TGTGCCAGCAGCTTAGTACAGCAGTTCTTC. This codes for CASSLVQQFF.

V gene TRBV28 combines with J gene TRBJ2-7; D ambiguous. Germline V gene data show CDR1 as MDHEN and CDR2 as SYDVKM. The CDR3 spans 12 residues. V dropped 2 bases and J dropped 3 bases, with 5 bases sitting between them. The CDR3 DNA sequence: TGTGCCAGCAGTTTAAGTTTCTACGAGCAGTACTTC. Translated: CASSLSFYEQYF.

CDR3 sequence reads: CSVEIAYEQYF. As DNA, the CDR3 is TGCAGCGTTGAAATCGCATACGAGCAGTACTTC. V usage is TRBV29-1 and J usage is TRBJ2-7; D ambiguous. Trimming cost V 2 bases and J 4 bases, with 6 bases left between them. This CDR3 contains 11 residues. The germline V gene has CDR1 SQVTM and CDR2 ANQGSEA.

The rearrangement uses TRBV28 and TRBJ2-7; tentatively, D is TRBD1 (6 bases). The CDR3 sequence is 16 residues long. Germline V gene sequence: CDR1 MDHEN, CDR2 SYDVKM. The ends were cut back, 7 bases at V and 1 base at J, with 20 bases in the middle. The CDR3 nucleotides are TGTGCCAGCACCCCGGTAGTAGGGACAACTTCCTACGAGCAGTACTTC. It is translated as CASTPVVGTTSYEQYF. Using reference TRBV28 and TRBJ2-7 for the parts outside the CDR3, the full variable domain is DVKVTQSSRYLVKRTGEKVFLECVQDMDHENMFWYRQDPGLGLRLIYFSYDVKMKEKGDIPEGYSVSREKKERFSLILESASTNQTSMYLCASTPVVGTTSYEQYFGPGTRLTVT.

This chain connects TRBV10-3 to TRBJ1-1, with D perhaps TRBD1 (5 bases). Trimming pared 6 bases from V and 1 base from J, leaving 21 bases between. Looked up from germline, CDR1 is ENHRY and CDR2 is SYGVKD. This CDR3 spans 17 amino acids. CDR3 nucleotide sequence: TGTGCCATCAGAGAACCGGGGCAACGGGGAAAGAACACTGAAGCTTTCTTT. Protein sequence: CAIREPGQRGKNTEAFF.

Notes on this clone: Other DNA sequences in the same sample also yield this CDR3. V and J are TRBV27 and TRBJ1-1; the D gene is possibly TRBD1 (6 bases). CDR1 and CDR2 (germline): MNHEY, SMNVEV (reference sequence). The V end lost 3 bases, the J end lost 4 bases, and 12 bases lay between the germline ends. The CDR3 is made up of 14 amino acids. This CDR3 is CASSLVQGGTEAFF. As DNA, the CDR3 is TGTGCCAGCAGTTTGGTACAAGGGGGCACTGAAGCTTTCTTT.

The CDR3 spells CASSIDTNYEQYF. CDR3 DNA sequence: TGTGCCAGTAGTATCGATACAAACTACGAGCAGTACTTC. The chain employs TRBV19 and TRBJ2-7; no clear D. Trimming took off 3 bases at V and 3 bases at J, with 9 bases between the two ends. This CDR3 is 13 amino acids long. Germline assignment: CDR1 LNHDA and CDR2 SQIVND (reference sequence).

This clone was detected once. The chain has TRBV5-4 and TRBJ2-7, with 7 bases identical to TRBD2. J gave up 2 bases and V 4 bases, and 3 bases lay outside the gene matches. Germline V gene sequence: CDR1 SGHNT, CDR2 YYREEE (reference sequence). The CDR3 is 13 residues long. The CDR3 DNA is TGTGCCAGCAGCCAGGGAGGGCCCTACGAGCAGTACTTC. Translating it yields CASSQGGPYEQYF.

Comments on this clone: Different DNA sequences within this sample yield the same CDR3. The J gene is TRBJ2-7, the V gene TRBV28; the match to TRBD2 covers 9 bases. CDR1 is MDHEN, CDR2 SYDVKM, per germline. The CDR3 covers 14 residues. With 5 bases clipped from V and 0 bases from J, the junction kept 2 bases outside the gene matches. The CDR3 sequence: CASSLAGSSYEQYF. CDR3 bases: TGTGCCAGCAGTCTAGCGGGGAGCTCCTACGAGCAGTACTTC. The variable domain in full, completed from reference TRBV28 and TRBJ2-7, reads DVKVTQSSRYLVKRTGEKVFLECVQDMDHENMFWYRQDPGLGLRLIYFSYDVKMKEKGDIPEGYSVSREKKERFSLILESASTNQTSMYLCASSLAGSSYEQYFGPGTRLTVT.

The rearrangement joins TRBV6-1 to TRBJ1-4; D is perhaps TRBD1 (6 bases). This CDR3 is 14 amino acids long. Per the germline V gene, CDR1 is MNHNS and CDR2 is SASEGT. V lost 6 bases and J lost 8, with 16 bases in between. The CDR3 region is CASREGGAPEKLFF. DNA of the CDR3: TGTGCCAGCAGGGAGGGGGGCGCTCCCGAAAAACTGTTTTTT.

The J gene is TRBJ2-3, the V gene TRBV12-5; 13 bases are shared with TRBD2. Trimming cost V 6 bases and J 4 bases; bases outside gene matches: 13. CDR1 is LGHNT and CDR2 is FRNRAP in the germline V gene. The CDR3 consists of 18 residues. This CDR3 reads CASGQTLTSGRIPDTQYF. In nucleotides, the CDR3 is TGTGCTAGTGGGCAGACATTGACTAGCGGGAGGATCCCAGATACGCAGTATTTT.

The rearrangement uses TRBV2 and TRBJ1-4; TRBD1 agrees at 9 bases. Germline V gives CDR1 SNHLY, CDR2 FYNNEI. V shed 8 bases, J shed 10 bases, and the junction held 8 bases outside the gene matches. The CDR3 length is 13 residues. This chain's CDR3 is CASRRTGELKLFF. The CDR3 region has the DNA TGTGCCAGCCGAAGGACAGGGGAACTAAAACTGTTTTTT.

The chain links TRBV29-1 to TRBJ2-1, with 9 bases identical to TRBD1. V shed 1 base and J 6 bases; nucleotides not matched to a gene: 4. The CDR3 has 14 amino acids. Germline lookup yields CDR1 SQVTM and CDR2 ANQGSEA. For the CDR3, the DNA is TGCAGCGTTGAAGGGACAGGGGTGGTCAATGAGCAGTTCTTC. Residues: CSVEGTGVVNEQFF.

The chain joins TRBV28 to TRBJ2-7, with D possibly matching TRBD1 (5 bases). This CDR3 has 16 amino acids. Trimming cost V 6 bases and J 1 base, with 19 bases left between them. CDR1 and CDR2 from the germline V gene are MDHEN and SYDVKM. The DNA for the CDR3 is TGTGCCAGCAGACCGACCGACAGTACGGTATCCTACGAGCAGTACTTC. This translates into CASRPTDSTVSYEQYF.

This clone was seen a single time. The CDR3: CASGAGLAGEETQYF. The CDR3 nucleotides read TGTGCTAGTGGTGCCGGACTAGCGGGAGAAGAGACCCAGTACTTC. The rearrangement joins TRBV12-5 to TRBJ2-5; 13 bases are shared with TRBD2. This CDR3 contains 15 residues. Germline loops: CDR1 LGHNT, CDR2 FRNRAP. The trim removed 5 bases at V and 3 bases at J, leaving 3 bases unmatched.

In regard to this clone: Other DNA variants within this sample encode the same CDR3. J is TRBJ2-7 and V is TRBV27; D not certain. Germline CDR1 is MNHEY and CDR2 is SMNVEV (reference sequence). Deletions cut 2 bases from V and 0 bases from J, with 8 bases between. The CDR3 has 14 residues. The CDR3 DNA reads TGTGCCAGCAGTTTAAGTTCTGGCTCCTACGAGCAGTACTTC. It translates to CASSLSSGSYEQYF.

Note on this clone: Other DNA sequences of this sample code for an identical CDR3. This rearrangement joins TRBV27 to TRBJ1-1, with unresolved D. Germline CDR1 and CDR2: MNHEY and SMNVEV (reference sequence). The length of the CDR3 is 13 residues. V was pared by 4 bases and J by 0 bases, with 6 bases between. Here the CDR3 DNA reads TGTGCCAGCAGTTCGGGCCTGAACACTGAAGCTTTCTTT. Translated, it gives CASSSGLNTEAFF.

The rearrangement links TRBV7-3 to TRBJ1-1; maybe TRBD1 (6 bases). CDR1 and CDR2 from the germline V gene are SGHTA and FQGTGA. V was pared by 5 bases and J by 3 bases, with 13 bases between. This CDR3 comprises 14 residues. In DNA, the CDR3 is TGTGCCAGCAGCGACCTCCCAGGGGACACTGAAGCTTTCTTT. Protein: CASSDLPGDTEAFF. The full variable domain, with the rest looked up from reference TRBV7-3 and TRBJ1-1, is GAGVSQTPSNKVTEKGKYVELRCDPISGHTALYWYRQSLGQGPEFLIYFQGTGAADDSGLPNDRFFAVRPEGSVSTLKIQRTERGDSAVYLCASSDLPGDTEAFFGQGTRLTVV.

The chain recombines TRBV30 with TRBJ2-1, with TRBD2 as a possible D gene (5 bases). The CDR3 runs to 14 residues. Germline V gene sequence: CDR1 GTSNPN, CDR2 SVGIG (reference sequence). With 2 bases removed from V and 3 bases from J, the gap between germline ends came to 11 bases. The CDR3 spells CAWSWWELYNEQFF. The CDR3 nucleotides read TGTGCCTGGAGTTGGTGGGAGCTCTACAATGAGCAGTTCTTC.

The chain carries TRBV27 and TRBJ2-5, with 14 bases matching TRBD2. Germline loops: CDR1 MNHEY, CDR2 SMNVEV (reference sequence). The CDR3 is 17 residues long. J was trimmed by 4 bases and V by 5 bases; bases with no gene match: 9. In DNA, the CDR3 is TGTGCCAGCAGTCATGGACTAGCGGGAGGTGCCGCAGAGACCCAGTACTTC. Its protein product is CASSHGLAGGAAETQYF.

The chain links TRBV27 to TRBJ2-2; tentative D call: TRBD1 (6 bases). The CDR3 length is 15 residues. Germline CDR1 is MNHEY and CDR2 is SMNVEV (reference sequence). V was trimmed by 3 bases and J by 5 bases, leaving 13 bases between them. The CDR3 nucleotides are TGTGCCAGCAGTTTGTGGACACAGGGTACCGGGGAGCTGTTTTTT. This gives the protein CASSLWTQGTGELFF.

This clone has only one observation. The V gene is TRBV5-6, the J gene TRBJ2-1, with TRBD2 matching over 10 bases. The V gene's germline CDR1 is SGHDT and CDR2 YYEEEE. The CDR3 covers 16 residues. V trimming: 2 bases; J trimming: 5 bases; junction bases outside the gene matches: 7. The CDR3 sequence is CASSLDGTSADNEQFF. CDR3 nucleotide sequence: TGTGCCAGCAGCTTAGATGGGACTAGCGCCGACAATGAGCAGTTCTTC.

This clone was found once. V usage is TRBV28 and J usage is TRBJ2-3; D not certain. The CDR3 spans 14 residues. Germline CDR1 is MDHEN and CDR2 is SYDVKM. Trimming pared 6 bases from V and 1 base from J, leaving 11 bases between. The CDR3 nucleotides read TGTGCCAGCAGCCATTCGGGCGGCACAGATACGCAGTATTTT. Amino acid sequence: CASSHSGGTDTQYF.

V usage is TRBV10-2 and J usage is TRBJ1-5, with a possible D match to TRBD1 (5 bases). The CDR3 sequence is 14 residues long. Germline assignment: CDR1 WSHSY and CDR2 SAAADI. The V and J ends lost 5 bases and 5 bases respectively, with 13 bases between them. Written as DNA, the CDR3 is TGCGCCAGCAGTTATACAGGCGGCCATCAGCCCCAGCATTTT. It specifies CASSYTGGHQPQHF.

This chain links TRBV2 with TRBJ1-5; 9 nucleotides align to TRBD1. CDR3 length: 18 amino acids. Trimming removed 6 bases from V and 4 bases from J; junction bases left unmatched: 16. CDR1 and CDR2 from the germline V gene are SNHLY and FYNNEI. The CDR3 reads CASSGDGQGIFRNQPQHF. The CDR3 coding sequence is TGTGCCAGCAGCGGAGACGGACAGGGGATCTTTCGGAATCAGCCCCAGCATTTT.

This clone has a single count. This chain links TRBV9 with TRBJ2-7; D unclear. Trimming took 3 bases from V and 3 from J, leaving 16 bases between them. Germline CDR1 is SGDLS and CDR2 is YYNGEE. The CDR3 extends over 15 amino acids. This CDR3 reads CASSEGLTSDYEQYF. CDR3 nucleotide sequence: TGTGCCAGCAGCGAGGGCCTGACGTCAGACTACGAGCAGTACTTC.